This section outlines one TCR beta chain sequence together with its context. Antigen unknown. V was pared by 2 bases and J by 5 bases, with 9 bases of the junction left unmatched. The CDR3 has 15 amino acids. Germline lookup yields CDR1 SGHDN and CDR2 FVKESK. Through a sample-barcoded 5' primer and a J-beta primer mix, a second PCR was run for about 7 to 12 cycles. TCRdb reanalysed the 5' RACE reads using MiXCR and keeps one entry per CDR3 protein. The data hold over 950,000 distinct CDR3 sequences, with 45% to 60% observed a single time. Samples had at least 6 million PBMCs isolated from them. This entry is derived from a study of blood T cells in healthy people across ages. Study-level points and caveats: Researchers report that TCR beta diversity correlated strongly with naive T cell percentage.

Source material: blood. J is TRBJ2-7 and V is TRBV14; 7 positions match TRBD1. This receptor was identified in an older woman in good health. CDR3 sequence (DNA): TGTGCCAGCAGCCAACAAGGAAGGGGGCCCAACGAGCAGTACTTC. As protein: CASSQQGRGPNEQYF.